The T cell receptor beta chain described here comes from a study of OX40 agonist ivuxolimab in advanced cancers. For the study at large: The dose-escalation cohort was approximately 81% male, with a mean age of around 54 years, ranging about 23 to 80. General observations from the study: Dose levels from 0.1 to 3.0 mg/kg saw CD4+ and CD8+ blood T cells expand clonally by week 6.

Autoimmune disease history or systemic immunosuppression was exclusionary. For this clone: The antigen is unknown.

Here immunoSEQ multiplex PCR was the method, and the copy in TCRdb shows in-frame clones only, minus some. The table has some 65,000 clones, 80% to 90% seen once. The sample consisted of CD4+ or CD8+ T cells sorted from blood, taken in a trial of the OX40 agonist ivuxolimab. The sequence was collected from an adult with an advanced solid tumor such as melanoma, head and neck, liver or kidney cancer.

CDR3 amino acids: CASTLLGGQGLYEQYF. The DNA for the CDR3 is TGTGCCAGCACCTTGTTAGGGGGACAGGGTTTGTACGAGCAGTACTTC. This chain joins TRBV11-2 and TRBJ2-7, with 9 bases fitting TRBD1. The length of the CDR3 is 16 residues. Germline V CDR1 and CDR2: SGHAT, FQNNGV. V lost 7 bases, J lost 4 bases, and 14 bases stayed unmatched. The complete variable domain, with remaining parts taken from reference TRBV11-2 and TRBJ2-7, reads EAGVAQSPRYKIIEKRQSVAFWCNPISGHATLYWYQQILGQGPKLLIQFQNNGVVDDSQLPKDRFSAERLKGVDSTLKIQPAKLEDSAVYLCASTLLGGQGLYEQYFGPGTRLTVT.